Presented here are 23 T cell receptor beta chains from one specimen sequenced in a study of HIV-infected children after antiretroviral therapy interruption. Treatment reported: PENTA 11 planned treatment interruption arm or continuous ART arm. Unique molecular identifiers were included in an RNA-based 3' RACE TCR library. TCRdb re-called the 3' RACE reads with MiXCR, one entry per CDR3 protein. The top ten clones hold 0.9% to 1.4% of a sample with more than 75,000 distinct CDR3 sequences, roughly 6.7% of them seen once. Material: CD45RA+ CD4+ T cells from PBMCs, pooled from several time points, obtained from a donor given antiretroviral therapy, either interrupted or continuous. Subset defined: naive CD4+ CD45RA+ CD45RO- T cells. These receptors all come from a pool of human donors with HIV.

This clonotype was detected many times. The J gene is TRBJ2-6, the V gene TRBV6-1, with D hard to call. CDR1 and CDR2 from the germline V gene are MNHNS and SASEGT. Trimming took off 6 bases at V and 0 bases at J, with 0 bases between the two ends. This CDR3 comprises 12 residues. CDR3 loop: CASSSGANVLTF. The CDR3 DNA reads TGTGCCAGCAGCTCTGGGGCCAACGTCCTGACTTTC.

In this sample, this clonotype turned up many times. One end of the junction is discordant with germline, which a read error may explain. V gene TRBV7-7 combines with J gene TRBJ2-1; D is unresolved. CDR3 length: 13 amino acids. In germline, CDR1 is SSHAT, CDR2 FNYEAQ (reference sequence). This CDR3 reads CASSTRQVTQQFF. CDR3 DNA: TGTGCTAGCAGCACACGGCAAGTGACACAACAGTTCTTC.

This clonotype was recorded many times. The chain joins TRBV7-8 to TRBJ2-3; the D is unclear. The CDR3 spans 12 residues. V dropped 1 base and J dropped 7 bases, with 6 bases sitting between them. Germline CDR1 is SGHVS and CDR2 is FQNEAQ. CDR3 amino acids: CASSLGSYTQYF. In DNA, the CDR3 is TGTGCCAGCAGCTTAGGGTCCTATACGCAGTATTTT.

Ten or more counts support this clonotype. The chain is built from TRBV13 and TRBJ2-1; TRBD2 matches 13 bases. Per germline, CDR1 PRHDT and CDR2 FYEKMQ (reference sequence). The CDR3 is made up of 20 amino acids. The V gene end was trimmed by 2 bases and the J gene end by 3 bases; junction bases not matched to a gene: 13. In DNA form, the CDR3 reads TGTGCCAGCAGCTTAAGGCGAACTAGCGGGGGGGCAGGGATCTACAATGAGCAGTTCTTC. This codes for CASSLRRTSGGAGIYNEQFF.

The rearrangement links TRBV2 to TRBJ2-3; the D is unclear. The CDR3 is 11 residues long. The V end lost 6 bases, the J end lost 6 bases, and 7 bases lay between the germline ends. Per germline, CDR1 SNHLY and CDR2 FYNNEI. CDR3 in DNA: TGTGCCAGCAGCGATCCGGATACGCAGTATTTT. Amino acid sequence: CASSDPDTQYF.

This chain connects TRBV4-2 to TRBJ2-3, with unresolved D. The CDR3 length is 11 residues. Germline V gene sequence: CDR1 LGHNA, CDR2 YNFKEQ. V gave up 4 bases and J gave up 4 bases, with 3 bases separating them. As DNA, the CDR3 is TGTGCCAGCAGCCTGCCAGATACGCAGTATTTT. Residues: CASSLPDTQYF.

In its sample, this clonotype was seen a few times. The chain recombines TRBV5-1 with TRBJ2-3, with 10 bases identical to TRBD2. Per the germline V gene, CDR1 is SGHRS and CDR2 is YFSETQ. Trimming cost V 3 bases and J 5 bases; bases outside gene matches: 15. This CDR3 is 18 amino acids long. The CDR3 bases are TGCGCCAGCAGCTCCGGCTACGAACTAGCGGGGAAGAGAGATACGCAGTATTTT. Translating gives CASSSGYELAGKRDTQYF.

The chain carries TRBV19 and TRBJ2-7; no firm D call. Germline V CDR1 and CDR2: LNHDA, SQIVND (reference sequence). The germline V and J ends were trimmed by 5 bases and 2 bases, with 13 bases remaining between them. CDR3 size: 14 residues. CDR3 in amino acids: CASSPTSPTYEQYF. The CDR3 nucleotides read TGTGCCAGTAGTCCGACCAGCCCGACCTACGAGCAGTACTTC.

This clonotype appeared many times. For the CDR3, the DNA is TGTGCCATCAGTGATCAGGGCGGGAACACTGAAGCTTTCTTT. This gives the protein CAISDQGGNTEAFF. This rearrangement joins TRBV10-3 to TRBJ1-1; D is possibly TRBD1 (5 bases). V was shortened by 3 bases and J by 1 base, with 9 bases between the two germline ends. The V gene's germline CDR1 is ENHRY and CDR2 SYGVKD. CDR3 length equals 14 residues.

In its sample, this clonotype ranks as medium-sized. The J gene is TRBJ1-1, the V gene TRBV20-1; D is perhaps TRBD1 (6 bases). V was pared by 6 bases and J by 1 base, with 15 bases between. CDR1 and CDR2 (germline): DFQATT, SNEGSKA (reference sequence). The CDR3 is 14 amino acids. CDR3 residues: CSALELTGNTEAFF. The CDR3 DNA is TGCAGTGCATTAGAACTGACAGGGAACACTGAAGCTTTCTTT.

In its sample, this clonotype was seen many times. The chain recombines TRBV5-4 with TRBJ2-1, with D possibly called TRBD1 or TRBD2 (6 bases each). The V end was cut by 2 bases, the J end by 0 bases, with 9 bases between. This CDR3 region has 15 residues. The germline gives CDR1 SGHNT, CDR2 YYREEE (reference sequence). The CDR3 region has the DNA TGTGCCAGCAGCTTACAGGGAGGCTCCTACAATGAGCAGTTCTTC. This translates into CASSLQGGSYNEQFF.

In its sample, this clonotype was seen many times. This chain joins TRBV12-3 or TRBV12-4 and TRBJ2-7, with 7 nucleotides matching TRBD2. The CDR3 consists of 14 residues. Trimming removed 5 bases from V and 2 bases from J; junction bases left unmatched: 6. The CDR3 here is CASSPASGPYEQYF. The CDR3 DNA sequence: TGTGCCAGCAGTCCCGCTAGCGGACCCTACGAGCAGTACTTC.

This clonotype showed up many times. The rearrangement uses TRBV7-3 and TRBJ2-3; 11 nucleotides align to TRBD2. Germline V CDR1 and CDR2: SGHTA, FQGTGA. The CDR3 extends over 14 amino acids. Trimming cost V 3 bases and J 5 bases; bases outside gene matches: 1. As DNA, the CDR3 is TGTGCCAGCAGCTTTAGCGGGGGGGAAGATACGCAGTATTTT. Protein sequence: CASSFSGGEDTQYF. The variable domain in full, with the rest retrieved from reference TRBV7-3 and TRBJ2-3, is GAGVSQTPSNKVTEKGKYVELRCDPISGHTALYWYRQSLGQGPEFLIYFQGTGAADDSGLPNDRFFAVRPEGSVSTLKIQRTERGDSAVYLCASSFSGGEDTQYFGPGTRLTVL.

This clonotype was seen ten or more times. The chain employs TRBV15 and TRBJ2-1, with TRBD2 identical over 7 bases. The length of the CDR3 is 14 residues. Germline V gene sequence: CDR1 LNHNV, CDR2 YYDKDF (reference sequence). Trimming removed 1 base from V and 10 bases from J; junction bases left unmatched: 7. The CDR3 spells CATSRGLAWGEQFF. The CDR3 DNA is TGTGCCACCAGCAGAGGACTAGCTTGGGGAGAGCAGTTCTTC.

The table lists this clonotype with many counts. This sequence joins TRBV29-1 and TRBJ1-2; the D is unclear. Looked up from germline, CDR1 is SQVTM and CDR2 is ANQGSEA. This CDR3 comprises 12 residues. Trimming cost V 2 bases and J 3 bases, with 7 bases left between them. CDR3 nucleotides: TGCAGCGTTGAAACTGGGGACTATGGCTACACCTTC. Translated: CSVETGDYGYTF.

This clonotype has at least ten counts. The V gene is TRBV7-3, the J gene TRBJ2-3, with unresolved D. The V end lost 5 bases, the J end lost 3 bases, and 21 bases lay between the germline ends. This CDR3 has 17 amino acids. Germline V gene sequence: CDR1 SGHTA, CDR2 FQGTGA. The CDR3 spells CASSRTRTGLVTDTQYF. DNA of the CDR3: TGTGCCAGCAGCAGAACACGCACGGGTCTGGTAACAGATACGCAGTATTTT.

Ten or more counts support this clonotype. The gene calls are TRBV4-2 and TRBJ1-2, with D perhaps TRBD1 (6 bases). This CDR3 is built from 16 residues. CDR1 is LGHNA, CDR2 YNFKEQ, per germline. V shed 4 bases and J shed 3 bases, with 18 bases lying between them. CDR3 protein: CASSPEQGTRHYGYTF. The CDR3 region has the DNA TGTGCCAGCAGCCCCGAACAGGGAACAAGACACTATGGCTACACCTTC.

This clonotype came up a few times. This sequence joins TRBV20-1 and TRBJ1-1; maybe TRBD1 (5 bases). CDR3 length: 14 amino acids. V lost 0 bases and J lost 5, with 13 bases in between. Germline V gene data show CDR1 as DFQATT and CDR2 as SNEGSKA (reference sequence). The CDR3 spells CSARDRKGRTEAFF. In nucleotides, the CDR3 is TGCAGTGCTAGAGATCGAAAGGGGCGGACTGAAGCTTTCTTT.

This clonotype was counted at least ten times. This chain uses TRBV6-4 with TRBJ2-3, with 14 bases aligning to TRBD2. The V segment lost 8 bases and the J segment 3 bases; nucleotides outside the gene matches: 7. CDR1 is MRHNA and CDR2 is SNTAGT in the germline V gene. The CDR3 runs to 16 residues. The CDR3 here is CASPGTSGSRTDTQYF. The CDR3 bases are TGTGCCAGCCCAGGGACTAGCGGGAGCCGTACAGATACGCAGTATTTT.

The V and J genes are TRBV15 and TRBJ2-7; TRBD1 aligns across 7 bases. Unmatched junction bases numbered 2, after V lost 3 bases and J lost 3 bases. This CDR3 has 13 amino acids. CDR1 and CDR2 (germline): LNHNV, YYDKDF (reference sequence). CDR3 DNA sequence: TGTGCCACCAGCAGGGACAGGAACTACGAGCAGTACTTC. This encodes CATSRDRNYEQYF.

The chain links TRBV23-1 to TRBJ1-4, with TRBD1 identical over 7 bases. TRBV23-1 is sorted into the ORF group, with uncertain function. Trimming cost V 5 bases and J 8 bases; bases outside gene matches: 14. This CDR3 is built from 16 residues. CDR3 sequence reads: CASSSKAGQPPEKLFF. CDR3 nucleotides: TGCGCCAGCAGTAGCAAGGCGGGACAGCCACCGGAAAAACTGTTTTTT.

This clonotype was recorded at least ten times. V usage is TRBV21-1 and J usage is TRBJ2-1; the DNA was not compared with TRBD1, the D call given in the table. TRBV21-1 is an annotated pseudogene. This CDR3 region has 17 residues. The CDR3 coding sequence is TGTGCCAGCAGCAAACCGGGGGGGGGAGAGAGGTACAATGAGCAGTTCTTC. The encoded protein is CASSKPGGGERYNEQFF.

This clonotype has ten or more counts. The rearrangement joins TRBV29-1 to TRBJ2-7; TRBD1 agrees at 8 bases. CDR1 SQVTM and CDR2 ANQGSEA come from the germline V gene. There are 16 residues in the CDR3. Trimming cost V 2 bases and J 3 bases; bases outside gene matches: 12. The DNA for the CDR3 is TGCAGCGTTGAACTCCGGACAGGGATGGTTATCTACGAGCAGTACTTC. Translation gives CSVELRTGMVIYEQYF.